This note documents a single TCR beta chain sequence. The antigen is undetermined. In the original workflow: As immunoSEQ supplied junction-only sequences (without quality scores), filtering differed. Assay used: immunoSEQ multiplex PCR; TCRdb lists only in-frame clones, some missing. The V and J calls and clone size come from that table; D and trimming were worked out from the DNA. The sample lists some 2,100,000 clones, about 93% occurring once. This entry belongs to a study of shared clonotypes between healthy human individuals. On the study more broadly: Donors were a couple of women and a few men aged 18 to 49. Findings and limits, study-wide: Rarefaction curves obtained for sorted subsets showed sequencing incomplete despite large depth. It was only blood that was sampled, and tissue repertoires likely differ.

Terminally differentiated effector memory CD45RA+ cells were excluded by CCR7 positive selection of CD45RO-negative cells. The CDR3 has 13 amino acids. CDR1 MDHEN and CDR2 SYDVKM come from the germline V gene. V lost 4 bases, J lost 2 bases, and 9 bases lay in between. The sequenced sample consisted of naive CD8+ T cells from PBMCs. V and J are TRBV28 and TRBJ2-7; a weak D match, TRBD2 (5 bases). This clonotype originated in a man between 18 and 29 years old in good health. Some clones in this sample may be carry-over from other donors' samples. CDR3 sequence (DNA): TGTGCCAGCAGTTGGCGGGCAACCTACGAGCAGTACTTC. Translating gives CASSWRATYEQYF.